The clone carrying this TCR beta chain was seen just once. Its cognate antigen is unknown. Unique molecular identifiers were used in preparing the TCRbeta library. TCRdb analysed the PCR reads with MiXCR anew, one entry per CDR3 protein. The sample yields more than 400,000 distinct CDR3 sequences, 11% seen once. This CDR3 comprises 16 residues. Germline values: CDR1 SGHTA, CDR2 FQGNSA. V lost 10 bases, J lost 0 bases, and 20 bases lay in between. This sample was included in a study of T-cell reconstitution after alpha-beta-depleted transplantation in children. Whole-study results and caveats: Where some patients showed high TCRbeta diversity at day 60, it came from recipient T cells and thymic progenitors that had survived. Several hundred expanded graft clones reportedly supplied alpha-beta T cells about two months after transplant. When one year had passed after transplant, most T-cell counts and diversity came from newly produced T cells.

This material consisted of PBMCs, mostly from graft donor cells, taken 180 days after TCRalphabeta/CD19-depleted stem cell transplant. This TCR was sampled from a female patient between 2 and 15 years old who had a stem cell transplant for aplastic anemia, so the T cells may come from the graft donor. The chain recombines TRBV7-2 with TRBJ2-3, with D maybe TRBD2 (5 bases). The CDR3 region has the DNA TGTGCCACCCGTAACGGCCCCCAGCGGAGCACAGATACGCAGTATTTT. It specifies CATRNGPQRSTDTQYF.